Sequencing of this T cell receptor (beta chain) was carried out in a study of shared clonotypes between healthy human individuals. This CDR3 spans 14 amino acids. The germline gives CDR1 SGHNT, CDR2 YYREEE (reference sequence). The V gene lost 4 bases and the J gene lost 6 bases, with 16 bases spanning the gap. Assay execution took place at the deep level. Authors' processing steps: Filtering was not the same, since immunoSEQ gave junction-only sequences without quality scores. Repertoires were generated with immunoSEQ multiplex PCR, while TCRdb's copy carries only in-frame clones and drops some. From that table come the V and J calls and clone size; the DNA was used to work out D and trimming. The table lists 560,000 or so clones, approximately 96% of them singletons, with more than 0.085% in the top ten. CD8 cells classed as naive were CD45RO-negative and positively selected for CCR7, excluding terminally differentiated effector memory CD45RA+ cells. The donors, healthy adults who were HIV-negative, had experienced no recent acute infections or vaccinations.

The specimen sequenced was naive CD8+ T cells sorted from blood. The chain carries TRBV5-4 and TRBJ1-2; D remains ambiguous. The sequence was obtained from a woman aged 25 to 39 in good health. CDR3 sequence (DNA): TGTGCCAGCAGCCTACGGGAGAGATATGATGGCTACACCTTC. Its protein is CASSLRERYDGYTF.